A single sample is the source of the 27 T cell receptor beta chains below, sequenced in a study of T cell changes during pregnancy in multiple sclerosis. This table comes from immunoSEQ multiplex PCR, and its TCRdb copy is limited to in-frame clones, with some not included. Among 20,000 to 25,000 clones listed, approximately 86% were seen once. This sample comprised CD4+ T cells from peripheral blood mononuclear cells, obtained in the first trimester of pregnancy. The receptor set was obtained from a female donor in good health, enrolled as a control in a pregnancy study.

The chain carries TRBV4-2 and TRBJ2-3, with TRBD2 matching 8 bases. From germline, CDR1 is LGHNA and CDR2 YNFKEQ. The CDR3 is 17 amino acids. V gave up 0 bases and J gave up 2 bases; unmatched junction bases: 7. CDR3 in amino acids: CASSQDGKRGITDTQYF. The CDR3 DNA is TGTGCCAGCAGCCAAGACGGGAAGCGGGGGATCACAGATACGCAGTATTTT.

This chain joins TRBV7-2 and TRBJ2-3; TRBD2 matches at 13 bases. The CDR3 totals 16 residues. J lost 1 base, V lost 5 bases, and 3 bases had no gene match. Germline V CDR1 and CDR2: SGHTA, FQGNSA. CDR3 region: CASSQGLAGGTDTQYF. In DNA, the CDR3 is TGTGCCAGCAGCCAAGGACTAGCGGGGGGCACAGATACGCAGTATTTT. Full variable domain (outside the CDR3, taken from reference TRBV7-2 and TRBJ2-3): GAGVSQSPSNKVTEKGKDVELRCDPISGHTALYWYRQSLGQGLEFLIYFQGNSAPDKSGLPSDRFSAERTGGSVSTLTIQRTQQEDSAVYLCASSQGLAGGTDTQYFGPGTRLTVL.

This clone was found once. The gene calls are TRBV7-8 and TRBJ2-1; a possible D gene is TRBD2 (7 bases). The CDR3 extends over 13 amino acids. Germline V gene sequence: CDR1 SGHVS, CDR2 FQNEAQ. With 5 bases removed from V and 15 bases from J, the gap between germline ends came to 20 bases. The DNA of the CDR3 is TGTGCCAGCAGCGAGGGGGGGGCTAGCGCCTCGTTCTTC. This gives the protein CASSEGGASASFF.

V usage is TRBV10-1 and J usage is TRBJ2-2; 7 nucleotides agree with TRBD2. V shed 10 bases and J 7 bases; nucleotides not matched to a gene: 6. Germline CDR1 reads WNHNN; CDR2 reads SYGVQD (reference sequence). The length of the CDR3 is 12 residues. This chain's CDR3 is CATQTSFGELFF. The CDR3 region has the DNA TGCGCCACCCAGACTAGCTTCGGGGAGCTGTTTTTT.

This clone was seen once. The chain combines TRBV2 with TRBJ2-1; TRBD2 agrees at 12 bases. CDR3 length: 14 residues. After removal of 6 bases from V and 7 bases from J, the junction contained 4 bases not matched to a gene. CDR1 and CDR2 (germline): SNHLY, FYNNEI. CDR3 nucleotides: TGTGCCAGCAGCCGAGGGACTAGCGGGAATGAGCAGTTCTTC. Translating gives CASSRGTSGNEQFF.

This chain connects TRBV5-3 to TRBJ2-2; TRBD1 might be the D (6 bases). TRBV5-3 is known as an ORF, though its function is uncertain. This CDR3 region has 16 residues. Trimming removed 0 bases from V and 2 bases from J, with 11 bases in between. CDR3: CARSLGGTLNTGELFF. The CDR3, as DNA: TGTGCCAGAAGCTTGGGGGGGACACTAAACACCGGGGAGCTGTTTTTT.

The chain joins TRBV19 to TRBJ1-2; 8 nucleotides line up with TRBD1. V lost 7 bases and J lost 4; bases outside the gene matches: 5. Looked up from germline, CDR1 is LNHDA and CDR2 is SQIVND (reference sequence). The CDR3 sequence is 13 residues long. The CDR3 DNA reads TGTGCCAGTATGGACAGGGTCAGCTATGGCTACACCTTC. This encodes CASMDRVSYGYTF.

V gene TRBV28 combines with J gene TRBJ2-2, with TRBD2 matching 7 bases. V dropped 0 bases and J dropped 3; count of bases not matched to a gene: 1. This CDR3 region has 15 residues. Per the germline V gene, CDR1 is MDHEN and CDR2 is SYDVKM. The CDR3 nucleotides are TGTGCCAGCAGTTTATGGGGGAGGGACACCGGGGAGCTGTTTTTT. Its translation is CASSLWGRDTGELFF.

The table lists this clone with a count of one. The chain recombines TRBV10-3 with TRBJ2-1, with 8 nucleotides matching TRBD2. Germline V gene sequence: CDR1 ENHRY, CDR2 SYGVKD. CDR3 length equals 16 residues. V lost 2 bases to trimming and J lost 5 bases; unmatched junction nucleotides: 8. The CDR3 DNA sequence: TGTGCCATCAGTGAGGAGGGAGCGGGAGTTAACAATGAGCAGTTCTTC. This gives the protein CAISEEGAGVNNEQFF.

J is TRBJ1-1 and V is TRBV6-6; D might be TRBD1 (5 bases). The CDR3 has 14 residues. The germline gives CDR1 MNHNY, CDR2 SVGAGI (reference sequence). With 7 bases removed from V and 0 bases from J, the gap between germline ends came to 12 bases. CDR3 DNA: TGTGCCAGCACCGACAGTGGTTTGAACACTGAAGCTTTCTTT. Protein sequence: CASTDSGLNTEAFF.

Relative to its sample, this clone is medium-sized (0.01 to 0.1%). The J gene is TRBJ2-7, the V gene TRBV14; TRBD1 matches 11 bases. The CDR3 is made up of 18 amino acids. From germline, CDR1 is SGHDN and CDR2 FVKESK. V shed 2 bases and J 2 bases; nucleotides not matched to a gene: 11. CDR3 sequence: CASSQFHGPGQGAYEQYF. The CDR3 coding sequence is TGTGCCAGCAGCCAATTCCATGGGCCGGGACAGGGGGCCTACGAGCAGTACTTC.

This rearrangement joins TRBV15 to TRBJ2-1, with D uncertain. The CDR3 is 15 residues long. CDR1 LNHNV and CDR2 YYDKDF come from the germline V gene (reference sequence). Trimming pared 0 bases from V and 0 bases from J, leaving 6 bases between. The CDR3 spells CATSRDADSYNEQFF. The CDR3 DNA reads TGTGCCACCAGCAGAGATGCGGACTCCTACAATGAGCAGTTCTTC.

This clone came up once. The CDR3 region has the DNA TGTGCCAGCAGCCAAGACGGAGGGTTGAGCACAGATACGCAGTATTTT. This translates into CASSQDGGLSTDTQYF. This sequence joins TRBV4-2 and TRBJ2-3, with D possibly being TRBD2 (6 bases). The V gene's germline CDR1 is LGHNA and CDR2 YNFKEQ. Trimming left V 0 bases short and J 0 bases short, with 10 bases between. This CDR3 contains 16 residues.

This clone was detected only once. The chain is built from TRBV14 and TRBJ2-1; weak D call: TRBD1 (6 bases). The CDR3 totals 12 residues. Per germline, CDR1 SGHDN and CDR2 FVKESK. V was pared by 3 bases and J by 10 bases, with 10 bases between. Here the CDR3 DNA reads TGTGCCAGCAGCCAGGTCAGGGGAGAGCAGTTCTTC. It is translated as CASSQVRGEQFF.

V usage is TRBV7-2 and J usage is TRBJ1-3; weak D call: TRBD1 (6 bases). V was clipped by 1 base and J by 0 bases, with 10 bases between them. The CDR3 length is 16 residues. Germline V gives CDR1 SGHTA, CDR2 FQGNSA. Written as DNA, the CDR3 is TGTGCCAGCAGCTTAGGACAGGTTAGCTCTGGAAACACCATATATTTT. Its protein is CASSLGQVSSGNTIYF.

The V gene is TRBV19, the J gene TRBJ1-3; TRBD1 aligns across 11 bases. The CDR3 extends over 18 amino acids. The germline gives CDR1 LNHDA, CDR2 SQIVND (reference sequence). Trimming removed 3 bases from V and 1 base from J; junction bases left unmatched: 8. CDR3 amino acids: CASSIRTGGVGSGNTIYF. In DNA, the CDR3 is TGTGCCAGTAGTATCCGGACAGGGGGCGTCGGGTCTGGAAACACCATATATTTT.

V usage is TRBV4-3 and J usage is TRBJ2-7; D is possibly TRBD1 (5 bases). This CDR3 is 13 amino acids long. Germline V gene lookup returns CDR1 LGHNA and CDR2 YSLEER. V lost 3 bases to trimming and J lost 6 bases, with 12 bases between them. The CDR3 sequence: CASSQGLDFEQYF. CDR3 nucleotides: TGCGCCAGCAGCCAGGGGCTTGATTTCGAGCAGTACTTC.

The rearrangement links TRBV5-4 to TRBJ2-7; a possible D gene is TRBD2 (6 bases). The germline V and J ends were trimmed by 1 base and 2 bases, with 10 bases remaining between them. CDR3 length: 14 residues. Germline loops: CDR1 SGHNT, CDR2 YYREEE (reference sequence). The CDR3 DNA reads as TGTGCCAGCAGCTTGCGGGGGAAGCCCTACGAGCAGTACTTC. This sequence encodes CASSLRGKPYEQYF.

The rearrangement links TRBV19 to TRBJ1-2; 8 bases are shared with TRBD1. CDR3 length equals 15 residues. Looked up from germline, CDR1 is LNHDA and CDR2 is SQIVND (reference sequence). V dropped 3 bases and J dropped 4; count of bases not matched to a gene: 7. Here the CDR3 DNA reads TGTGCCAGTAGTATCAAACAGGGGGGATCCTATGGCTACACCTTC. Residues: CASSIKQGGSYGYTF.

V usage is TRBV13 and J usage is TRBJ2-7, with TRBD1 matching over 8 bases. V trimming: 6 bases; J trimming: 6 bases; junction bases outside the gene matches: 13. The CDR3 is 15 amino acids. CDR1 is PRHDT, CDR2 FYEKMQ, per germline (reference sequence). The CDR3 sequence: CASRRWLGQGGEQYF. The CDR3 DNA reads as TGTGCCAGCAGGCGGTGGTTAGGACAGGGCGGCGAGCAGTACTTC. Drawing the rest from reference TRBV13 and TRBJ2-7, the complete variable domain is AAGVIQSPRHLIKEKRETATLKCYPIPRHDTVYWYQQGPGQDPQFLISFYEKMQSDKGSIPDRFSAQQFSDYHSELNMSSLELGDSALYFCASRRWLGQGGEQYFGPGTRLTVT.

Worth noting for this clone: Relative to the germline gene, one junction end is altered; a read error may explain this. The chain employs TRBV2 and TRBJ1-4, with 10 positions matching TRBD1. Germline CDR1 SNHLY, CDR2 FYNNEI. The CDR3 is 13 residues long. CDR3 nucleotide sequence: TGTGCCAGCCCGGGACAGGGGAATGGAAAACTGTTTTTT. This codes for CASPGQGNGKLFF.

The V call is TRBV2, the J call TRBJ2-1; tentative D call: TRBD1 (6 bases). V gave up 6 bases and J gave up 10 bases, with 19 bases separating them. CDR1 SNHLY and CDR2 FYNNEI come from the germline V gene. The CDR3 sequence is 14 residues long. The CDR3 DNA is TGTGCCAGCAGCGGTCTCCTAGGCAGGGGCGAGCAGTTCTTC. Translated: CASSGLLGRGEQFF.

This clone was detected only once. V gene TRBV7-6 combines with J gene TRBJ1-4; D possibly corresponds to TRBD1 (5 bases). The V gene's germline CDR1 is SGHVS and CDR2 FNYEAQ. Trimming took 2 bases from V and 5 from J, leaving 12 bases between them. This CDR3 region has 15 residues. CDR3 protein: CASSLTGTYNEKLFF. The CDR3 DNA reads as TGTGCCAGCAGCTTAACAGGCACCTACAATGAAAAACTGTTTTTT.

This clone was detected only a few times. The V and J genes are TRBV10-1 and TRBJ1-2; 9 bases line up with TRBD1. The CDR3 is made up of 16 amino acids. J was trimmed by 4 bases and V by 3 bases; bases with no gene match: 9. Germline assignment: CDR1 WNHNN and CDR2 SYGVQD (reference sequence). The chain's CDR3 is CASSDSGQGSPYGYTF. Written as DNA, the CDR3 is TGCGCCAGCAGTGACTCCGGACAGGGGTCTCCCTATGGCTACACCTTC.

Sample share makes this clone medium-sized. This chain joins TRBV29-1 and TRBJ1-1, with D hard to call. The CDR3 loop spans 11 amino acids. The germline gives CDR1 SQVTM, CDR2 ANQGSEA. Trimming removed 4 bases at V and 2 bases at J, with 5 bases between. The CDR3 DNA reads TGCAGCGTTGGGGCTAACACTGAAGCTTTCTTT. It yields the protein CSVGANTEAFF.

This clone was seen a single time. The DNA of the CDR3 is TGTGCCAGCAGCTTGCCAGGGGATATCAAAAAACTGTTTTTT. It yields the protein CASSLPGDIKKLFF. The gene calls are TRBV7-2 and TRBJ1-4, with a possible D match to TRBD1 (6 bases). The V end was cut by 3 bases, the J end by 9 bases, with 14 bases between. Germline assignment: CDR1 SGHTA and CDR2 FQGNSA. This CDR3 is built from 14 residues.

This clone was counted a few times. The rearrangement uses TRBV29-1 and TRBJ2-7; 8 nucleotides align to TRBD2. Germline CDR1 SQVTM, CDR2 ANQGSEA. V dropped 3 bases and J dropped 0; count of bases not matched to a gene: 7. The CDR3 is 15 residues long. CDR3 sequence (DNA): TGCAGCGTTGACCACCCAAGCGGGAGCTCCTACGAGCAGTACTTC. Its protein product is CSVDHPSGSSYEQYF.